These T cell receptor beta chains were read from a single sample in a study of blood T cell repertoires in COVID-19. Assay: immunoSEQ multiplex PCR; the TCRdb copy retains only in-frame clones and omits some. The sample holds roughly 100,000 clones, under 90% seen once. The sample comprised peripheral blood. These receptors all come from a human donor in a cohort sampled during active COVID-19. The CDR3 runs from the conserved cysteine through the conserved F or W. A D gene is named only where the DNA matches it firmly. A clone size is listed for some rows: how often the clone was seen (once, few, many), or a class if it is expanded.

abundance: few
v_gene: TRBV10-1
j_gene: TRBJ2-7
d_gene: TRBD1
CDR3nt: TGCGCCAGCAGTGAGCCCGATCGGGACAGACTATTCTACGAGCAGTACTTC
CDR3aa: CASSEPDRDRLFYEQYF

abundance: -
v_gene: TRBV5-1
j_gene: TRBJ2-7
d_gene: TRBD2
CDR3nt: TGCGCCAGCAGCTGGAGCGGGGGTACCTCCTACGAGCAGTACTTC
CDR3aa: CASSWSGGTSYEQYF

abundance: -
v_gene: TRBV7-2
j_gene: TRBJ2-7
d_gene: TRBD2
CDR3nt: TGTGCCAGCAGCCCATCTAGCGGGAGGGCCGGCGAGCAGTACTTC
CDR3aa: CASSPSSGRAGEQYF

abundance: -
v_gene: TRBV2
j_gene: TRBJ1-2
d_gene: TRBD1
CDR3nt: TGTGCCAGCAGCGTAGACAGGGGAAGCTACACCTTC
CDR3aa: CASSVDRGSYTF

abundance: -
v_gene: TRBV6-1
j_gene: TRBJ2-5
d_gene: TRBD2
CDR3nt: TGTGCCAGCAGTGAAGGGACTAGCGGGAGAGGGCGGCAAGAGACCCAGTACTTC
CDR3aa: CASSEGTSGRGRQETQYF

abundance: -
v_gene: TRBV6-5
j_gene: TRBJ1-2
d_gene: -
CDR3nt: TGTGCCAGCACCCCCGGGGGGACGGTCTATGGCTACACCTTC
CDR3aa: CASTPGGTVYGYTF

abundance: -
v_gene: TRBV28
j_gene: TRBJ1-6
d_gene: -
CDR3nt: TGTGCCAGCAGTTTACAGGGGATAGGGAATTCACCCCTCCACTTT
CDR3aa: CASSLQGIGNSPLHF

abundance: few
v_gene: TRBV4-2
j_gene: TRBJ2-5
d_gene: -
CDR3nt: TGTGCCAGCAGCAGGGAGGCGACAGGGGAGACCCAGTACTTC
CDR3aa: CASSREATGETQYF

abundance: -
v_gene: TRBV7-2
j_gene: TRBJ2-7
d_gene: -
CDR3nt: TGTGCCAGCAGCGCAGGGGTGTCAAGCTACGAGCAGTACTTC
CDR3aa: CASSAGVSSYEQYF

abundance: -
v_gene: TRBV12-3/TRBV12-4
j_gene: TRBJ1-2
d_gene: -
CDR3nt: TGTGCCAGCACCCCTGGCCGCTATGGCTACACCTTC
CDR3aa: CASTPGRYGYTF

abundance: -
v_gene: TRBV4-2
j_gene: TRBJ2-1
d_gene: TRBD2
CDR3nt: TGTGCCAGCAGCCAAAGGCTAGCGGGAGCCTCCTACAATGAGCAGTTCTTC
CDR3aa: CASSQRLAGASYNEQFF

abundance: -
v_gene: TRBV5-1
j_gene: TRBJ2-7
d_gene: TRBD2
CDR3nt: TGCGCCAGCAGCCTACTGGGACTAGCGGGAGATCGGGGGGAGCAGTACTTC
CDR3aa: CASSLLGLAGDRGEQYF

abundance: -
v_gene: TRBV7-9
j_gene: TRBJ2-5
d_gene: -
CDR3nt: TGTGCCAGCAGCCAAGCCGCCAGGGGAATGAGGGAGACCCAGTACTTC
CDR3aa: CASSQAARGMRETQYF

abundance: few
v_gene: TRBV20-1
j_gene: TRBJ1-2
d_gene: -
CDR3nt: TGCAGTGCTAGAAGTCAGGGCTACACCTTC
CDR3aa: CSARSQGYTF

abundance: -
v_gene: TRBV5-1
j_gene: TRBJ2-1
d_gene: -
CDR3nt: TGCGCCAGCAGCCCGAGTATCCTCAATGAGCAGTTCTTC
CDR3aa: CASSPSILNEQFF

abundance: once
v_gene: TRBV19
j_gene: TRBJ1-2
d_gene: -
CDR3nt: TGTGCCAGTAGGAAACAGGGCAACTATGGCTACACCTTC
CDR3aa: CASRKQGNYGYTF

abundance: -
v_gene: TRBV7-9
j_gene: TRBJ2-3
d_gene: -
CDR3nt: TGTGCCAGCAGCTTGGCCTCGACTAGTAGCACAGATACGCAGTATTTT
CDR3aa: CASSLASTSSTDTQYF

abundance: -
v_gene: TRBV7-9
j_gene: TRBJ1-1
d_gene: -
CDR3nt: TGTGCCAGCAGCTTATCATCGGGAGGGGTGAACACTGAAGCTTTCTTT
CDR3aa: CASSLSSGGVNTEAFF

abundance: -
v_gene: TRBV5-4
j_gene: TRBJ2-7
d_gene: -
CDR3nt: TGTGCCAGCACCCAATCCTCCTACGAGCAGTACTTC
CDR3aa: CASTQSSYEQYF

abundance: -
v_gene: TRBV12-3/TRBV12-4
j_gene: TRBJ2-3
d_gene: TRBD2
CDR3nt: TGTGCCAGCATCGGGGGGACCACAGATACGCAGTATTTT
CDR3aa: CASIGGTTDTQYF

abundance: -
v_gene: TRBV5-4
j_gene: TRBJ2-7
d_gene: -
CDR3nt: TGTGCCAGCAGCTTGGGCGAGGGGAGGTCCTACGAGCAGTACTTC
CDR3aa: CASSLGEGRSYEQYF

abundance: -
v_gene: TRBV18
j_gene: TRBJ2-2
d_gene: -
CDR3nt: TGTGCCAGCCAAATTCTGGCAACGAACACCGGGGAGCTGTTTTTT
CDR3aa: CASQILATNTGELFF

abundance: -
v_gene: TRBV19
j_gene: TRBJ1-1
d_gene: -
CDR3nt: TGTGCCAGTAACGGGGGACTTAACACTGAAGCTTTCTTT
CDR3aa: CASNGGLNTEAFF

abundance: -
v_gene: TRBV5-1
j_gene: TRBJ1-4
d_gene: -
CDR3nt: TGCGCCAGCAGCTTGCAACACCTTAATGAAAAACTGTTTTTT
CDR3aa: CASSLQHLNEKLFF

abundance: -
v_gene: TRBV6-5
j_gene: TRBJ2-7
d_gene: -
CDR3nt: TGTGCCAGCTTCTCTAGGGGAAACTACGAGCAGTACTTC
CDR3aa: CASFSRGNYEQYF

abundance: -
v_gene: TRBV5-4
j_gene: TRBJ2-7
d_gene: TRBD1
CDR3nt: TGTGCCAGCAGCTTGGGTGGGACAGGGAACTCCTACGAGCAGTACTTC
CDR3aa: CASSLGGTGNSYEQYF

abundance: -
v_gene: TRBV21-1
j_gene: TRBJ1-2
d_gene: -
CDR3nt: TGTGCCAGCAGTGGGGAAGGGGATGGCTACACCTTC
CDR3aa: CASSGEGDGYTF

abundance: few
v_gene: TRBV6-2/TRBV6-3
j_gene: TRBJ1-2
d_gene: -
CDR3nt: TGTGCCAGCAGTTACCGGGGGGGGCTTGGCTACACCTTC
CDR3aa: CASSYRGGLGYTF

abundance: -
v_gene: TRBV6-5
j_gene: TRBJ1-5
d_gene: -
CDR3nt: TGTGCCAGCAGTTACTCCGGAGGGGCTAGCAATCAGCCCCAGCATTTT
CDR3aa: CASSYSGGASNQPQHF

abundance: -
v_gene: TRBV28
j_gene: TRBJ1-4
d_gene: -
CDR3nt: TGTGCCAGCAGTCCGAACCCGGGGACATACGATGAAAAACTGTTTTTT
CDR3aa: CASSPNPGTYDEKLFF

abundance: -
v_gene: TRBV9
j_gene: TRBJ2-2
d_gene: -
CDR3nt: TGTGCCAGCAACGGGGCTAGCGAGAACACCGGGGAGCTGTTTTTT
CDR3aa: CASNGASENTGELFF

abundance: once
v_gene: TRBV28
j_gene: TRBJ1-2
d_gene: -
CDR3nt: TGTGCCAGCAGCCCCCAGGGGTCGAGCGGCTACACCTTC
CDR3aa: CASSPQGSSGYTF

abundance: -
v_gene: TRBV5-1
j_gene: TRBJ1-2
d_gene: -
CDR3nt: TGCGCCAGCAGCGACTCGGGTCGGCCCAGTGACTATGGCTACACCTTC
CDR3aa: CASSDSGRPSDYGYTF

abundance: -
v_gene: TRBV28
j_gene: TRBJ2-5
d_gene: TRBD2
CDR3nt: TGTGCCAGCAGGGTGGGACTAGTAACGACCCAGTACTTC
CDR3aa: CASRVGLVTTQYF

abundance: -
v_gene: TRBV6-5
j_gene: TRBJ2-5
d_gene: -
CDR3nt: TGTGCCAGCAGCCGGAGCCAAGAGACCCAGTACTTC
CDR3aa: CASSRSQETQYF

abundance: once
v_gene: TRBV25-1
j_gene: TRBJ2-7
d_gene: TRBD1
CDR3nt: TGTGCCAGCAGTGAACTGACAGGGTTAGACGAGCAGTACTTC
CDR3aa: CASSELTGLDEQYF

abundance: -
v_gene: TRBV5-1
j_gene: TRBJ2-5
d_gene: TRBD2
CDR3nt: TGCGCCAGCAGCTTCGGGACTATGGAGACCCAGTACTTC
CDR3aa: CASSFGTMETQYF

abundance: -
v_gene: TRBV19
j_gene: TRBJ2-5
d_gene: -
CDR3nt: TGTGCCAGTAGTAGCGGGTTGACCCAGTACTTC
CDR3aa: CASSSGLTQYF

abundance: -
v_gene: TRBV4-2
j_gene: TRBJ2-7
d_gene: TRBD2
CDR3nt: TGTGCCAGCAGCCAAGAAGGAGCGGGAGTGGGGGAGCAGTACTTC
CDR3aa: CASSQEGAGVGEQYF

abundance: -
v_gene: TRBV7-9
j_gene: TRBJ2-7
d_gene: TRBD1
CDR3nt: TGTGCCAGCAGCCCCAGGGACAGGGGGCGAAGGGAGCAGTACTTC
CDR3aa: CASSPRDRGRREQYF

abundance: few
v_gene: TRBV19
j_gene: TRBJ2-7
d_gene: TRBD1
CDR3nt: TGTGCCAGTAGTCCCAAACGACAGGGGACCGAGCAGTACTTC
CDR3aa: CASSPKRQGTEQYF

abundance: -
v_gene: TRBV12-3/TRBV12-4
j_gene: TRBJ2-7
d_gene: -
CDR3nt: TGTGCCAGCGGCCGGGCCTACGAGCAGTACTTC
CDR3aa: CASGRAYEQYF

abundance: -
v_gene: TRBV3-1/TRBV3-2
j_gene: TRBJ2-1
d_gene: TRBD2
CDR3nt: TGTGCCAGCAGCGAGGGACTAGCGGGATACAATGAGCAGTTCTTC
CDR3aa: CASSEGLAGYNEQFF

abundance: -
v_gene: TRBV3-1/TRBV3-2
j_gene: TRBJ2-1
d_gene: TRBD2
CDR3nt: TGTGCCAGCAGCCAAGAACTAGCGGGAGGGCCTCCCTTCTACAATGAGCAGTTCTTC
CDR3aa: CASSQELAGGPPFYNEQFF